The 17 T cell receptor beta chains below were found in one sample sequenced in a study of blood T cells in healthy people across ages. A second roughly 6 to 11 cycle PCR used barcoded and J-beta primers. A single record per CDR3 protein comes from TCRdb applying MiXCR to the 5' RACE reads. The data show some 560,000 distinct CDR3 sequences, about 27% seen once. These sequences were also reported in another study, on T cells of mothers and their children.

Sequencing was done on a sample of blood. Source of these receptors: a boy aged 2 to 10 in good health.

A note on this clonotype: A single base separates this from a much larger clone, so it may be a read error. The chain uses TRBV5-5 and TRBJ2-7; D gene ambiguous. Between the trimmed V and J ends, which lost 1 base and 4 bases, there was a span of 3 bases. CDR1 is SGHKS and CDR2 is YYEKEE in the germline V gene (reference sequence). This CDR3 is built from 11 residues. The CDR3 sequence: CASSLWYEQYF. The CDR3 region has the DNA TGTGCCAGCAGCTTGTGGTACGAGCAGTACTTC.

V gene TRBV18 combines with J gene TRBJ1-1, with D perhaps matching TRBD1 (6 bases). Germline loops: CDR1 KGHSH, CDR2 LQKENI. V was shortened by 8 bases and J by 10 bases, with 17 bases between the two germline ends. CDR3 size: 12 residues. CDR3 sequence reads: CASATGGGGAFF. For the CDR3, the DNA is TGTGCCAGCGCTACCGGAGGAGGGGGAGCTTTCTTT.

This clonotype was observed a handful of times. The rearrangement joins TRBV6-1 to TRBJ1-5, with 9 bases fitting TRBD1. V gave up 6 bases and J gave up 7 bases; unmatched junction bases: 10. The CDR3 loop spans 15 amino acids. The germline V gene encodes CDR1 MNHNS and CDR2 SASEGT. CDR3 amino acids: CASSAPRTGVQPQHF. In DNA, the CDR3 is TGTGCCAGCAGCGCCCCCCGGACAGGGGTCCAGCCCCAGCATTTT.

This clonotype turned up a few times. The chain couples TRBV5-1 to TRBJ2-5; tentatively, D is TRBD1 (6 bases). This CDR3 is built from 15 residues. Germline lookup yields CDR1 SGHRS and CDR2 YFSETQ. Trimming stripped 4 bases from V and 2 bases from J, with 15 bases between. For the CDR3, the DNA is TGCGCCAGCAGCCTGGGGGCAGGGAAGCAAGAGACCCAGTACTTC. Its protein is CASSLGAGKQETQYF.

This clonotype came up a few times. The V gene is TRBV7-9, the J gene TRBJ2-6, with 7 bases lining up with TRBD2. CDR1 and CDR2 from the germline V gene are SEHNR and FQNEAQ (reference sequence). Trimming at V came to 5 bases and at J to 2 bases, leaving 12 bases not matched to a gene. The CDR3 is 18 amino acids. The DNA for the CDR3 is TGTGCCAGCAGCCTCGTCGCGGGAGTAAGAGCTGGGGCCAACGTCCTGACTTTC. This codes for CASSLVAGVRAGANVLTF. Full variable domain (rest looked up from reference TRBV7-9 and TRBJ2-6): DTGVSQNPRHKITKRGQNVTFRCDPISEHNRLYWYRQTLGQGPEFLTYFQNEAQLEKSRLLSDRFSAERPKGSFSTLEIQRTEQGDSAMYLCASSLVAGVRAGANVLTFGAGSRLTVL.

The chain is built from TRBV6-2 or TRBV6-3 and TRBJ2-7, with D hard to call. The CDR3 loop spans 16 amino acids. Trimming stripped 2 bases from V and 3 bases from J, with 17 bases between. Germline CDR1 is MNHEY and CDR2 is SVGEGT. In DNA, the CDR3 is TGTGCCAGCAGTTACGATACATCCTCCTTCTACTACGAGCAGTACTTC. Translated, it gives CASSYDTSSFYYEQYF.

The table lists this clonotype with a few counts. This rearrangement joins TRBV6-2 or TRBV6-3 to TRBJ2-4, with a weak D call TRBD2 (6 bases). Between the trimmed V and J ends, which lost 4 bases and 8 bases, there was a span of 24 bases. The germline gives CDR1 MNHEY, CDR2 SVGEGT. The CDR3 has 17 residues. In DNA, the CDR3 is TGTGCCAGCAGTTCAACTAATCGGAGGGCCCAGGAGGACATTCAGTACTTC. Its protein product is CASSSTNRRAQEDIQYF.

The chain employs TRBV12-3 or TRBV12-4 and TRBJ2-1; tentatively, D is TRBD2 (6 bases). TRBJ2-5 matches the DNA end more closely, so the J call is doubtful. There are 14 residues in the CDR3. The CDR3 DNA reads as TGTGCCAGCAGCCCATACCAGGGAGGTGAGACCCAGTACTTC. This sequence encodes CASSPYQGGETQYF.

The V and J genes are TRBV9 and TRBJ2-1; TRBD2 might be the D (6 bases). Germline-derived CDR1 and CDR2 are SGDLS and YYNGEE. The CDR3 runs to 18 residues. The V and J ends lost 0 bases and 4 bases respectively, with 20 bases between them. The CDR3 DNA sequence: TGTGCCAGCAGCGTAGGACCGCCGACTAGAGGCTTTTACAATGAGCAGTTCTTC. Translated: CASSVGPPTRGFYNEQFF.

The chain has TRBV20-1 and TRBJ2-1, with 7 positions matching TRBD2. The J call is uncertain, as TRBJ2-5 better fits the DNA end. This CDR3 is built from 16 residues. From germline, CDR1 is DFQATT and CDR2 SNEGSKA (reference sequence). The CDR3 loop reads CSAERRGLAAQETQYF. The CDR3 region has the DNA TGCAGTGCTGAGCGCAGAGGCCTAGCGGCCCAAGAGACCCAGTACTTC.

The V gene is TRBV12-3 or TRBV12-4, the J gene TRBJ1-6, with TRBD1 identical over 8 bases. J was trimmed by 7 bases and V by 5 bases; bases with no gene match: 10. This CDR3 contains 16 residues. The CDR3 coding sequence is TGTGCCAGCAGTGATCCGCAGGGGGCCGGGAATTCACCCCTCCACTTT. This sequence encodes CASSDPQGAGNSPLHF.

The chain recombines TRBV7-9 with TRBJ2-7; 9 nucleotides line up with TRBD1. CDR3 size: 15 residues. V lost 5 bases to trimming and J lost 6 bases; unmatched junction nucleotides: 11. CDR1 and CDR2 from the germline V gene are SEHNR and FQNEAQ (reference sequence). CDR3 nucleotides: TGTGCCAGCAGCGCTCGGGACAGGGAAGGGAGCGAGCAGTACTTC. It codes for CASSARDREGSEQYF.

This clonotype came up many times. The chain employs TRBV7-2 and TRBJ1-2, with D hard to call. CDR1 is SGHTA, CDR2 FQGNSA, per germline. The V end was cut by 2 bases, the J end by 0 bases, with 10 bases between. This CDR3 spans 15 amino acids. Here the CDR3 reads CASSLKGGANYGYTF. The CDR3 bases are TGTGCCAGCAGCTTAAAAGGCGGAGCTAACTATGGCTACACCTTC.

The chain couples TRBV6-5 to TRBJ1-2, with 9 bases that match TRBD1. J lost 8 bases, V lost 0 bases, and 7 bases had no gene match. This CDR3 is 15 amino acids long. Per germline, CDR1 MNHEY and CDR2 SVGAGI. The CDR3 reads CASSYSEQGADGYTF. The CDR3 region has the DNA TGTGCCAGCAGTTACTCGGAACAGGGGGCGGACGGCTACACCTTC.

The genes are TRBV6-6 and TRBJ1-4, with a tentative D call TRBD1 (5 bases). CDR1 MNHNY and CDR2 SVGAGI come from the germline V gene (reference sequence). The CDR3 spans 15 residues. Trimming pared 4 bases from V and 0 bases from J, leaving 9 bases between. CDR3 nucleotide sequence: TGTGCCAGCAGTTCGACAGTTACAACTAATGAAAAACTGTTTTTT. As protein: CASSSTVTTNEKLFF.

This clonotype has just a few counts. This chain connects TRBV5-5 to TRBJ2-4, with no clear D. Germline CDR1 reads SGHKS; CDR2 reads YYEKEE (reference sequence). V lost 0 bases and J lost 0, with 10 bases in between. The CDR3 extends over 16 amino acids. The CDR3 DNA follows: TGTGCCAGCAGCTTGGGACAAGCAATAGCCAAAAACATTCAGTACTTC. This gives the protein CASSLGQAIAKNIQYF.

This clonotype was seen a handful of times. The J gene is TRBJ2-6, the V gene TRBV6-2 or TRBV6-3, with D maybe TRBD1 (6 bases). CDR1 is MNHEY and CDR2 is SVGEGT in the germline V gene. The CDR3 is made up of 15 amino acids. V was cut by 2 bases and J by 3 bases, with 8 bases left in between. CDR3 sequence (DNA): TGTGCCAGCAGTTACCCAGGGGATGGGGCCAACGTCCTGACTTTC. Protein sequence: CASSYPGDGANVLTF.